These 24 T cell receptor beta chains were all obtained from the same sample, sequenced in a study of shared clonotypes between healthy human individuals (dated by TCRdb to the early 2020s). Receptor libraries were prepared by the immunoSEQ multiplex PCR assay. TCRdb mirrors the immuneACCESS table, restricted to in-frame sequences. Some clones are absent from its copies; in checked studies, under half trace to an unresolved V gene, and the reason for the others is unknown. The sample table holds about a million clones, of which approximately 80% were seen once. The ten largest clones capture about 1.5% of the sample. Sequenced material: memory CD4+ T cells sorted from blood. Per the publication, the cell subset or site label means: CD45RA-negative fraction. These receptors originate from a man younger than 35 in good health.

As to this clone: The sample has other DNA sequences that encode this CDR3 too. The chain carries TRBV18 and TRBJ1-3, with 8 positions matching TRBD1. The CDR3 is made up of 16 amino acids. V trimming: 0 bases; J trimming: 4 bases; junction bases outside the gene matches: 5. Per the germline V gene, CDR1 is KGHSH and CDR2 is LQKENI. This chain's CDR3 is CASSPPGQGAGNTIYF. CDR3 nucleotide sequence: TGTGCCAGCTCACCACCTGGACAGGGAGCAGGAAACACCATATATTTT.

The chain combines TRBV14 with TRBJ1-3, with a tentative D call TRBD1 (6 bases). Germline loops: CDR1 SGHDN, CDR2 FVKESK. V was pared by 4 bases and J by 3 bases, with 10 bases between. The CDR3 covers 14 residues. The CDR3 nucleotides read TGTGCCAGCAGCCGAGACAGGCGTGGAAACACCATATATTTT. Translation: CASSRDRRGNTIYF.

The sample holds a few counts of this clone. V and J are TRBV10-3 and TRBJ1-1; TRBD1 agrees at 8 bases. V shed 9 bases, J shed 1 base, and the junction held 4 bases outside the gene matches. There are 13 residues in the CDR3. From germline, CDR1 is ENHRY and CDR2 SYGVKD. CDR3 nucleotides: TGTGCCATATCAGGGGGCGCGAACACTGAAGCTTTCTTT. This gives the protein CAISGGANTEAFF.

Worth noting for this clone: The same CDR3 is also encoded by other DNA sequences in this sample. The rearrangement joins TRBV2 to TRBJ2-5; 7 bases fit TRBD1. Germline CDR1 SNHLY, CDR2 FYNNEI. J lost 5 bases, V lost 4 bases, and 4 bases had no gene match. This CDR3 is built from 13 residues. CDR3 protein: CASSGQGVETQYF. The CDR3, as DNA: TGTGCCAGCAGTGGACAGGGTGTGGAGACCCAGTACTTC.

A word on this clone: Different DNA sequences within this sample yield the same CDR3. V and J are TRBV7-2 and TRBJ2-7; D possibly corresponds to TRBD1 (6 bases). V lost 0 bases to trimming and J lost 4 bases, with 7 bases between them. In germline, CDR1 is SGHTA, CDR2 FQGNSA. The CDR3 extends over 13 amino acids. The CDR3 sequence: CASSLARGYEQYF. The CDR3 bases are TGTGCCAGCAGCTTAGCCAGGGGATACGAGCAGTACTTC.

The genes are TRBV11-2 and TRBJ2-3; TRBD1 matches 12 bases. This CDR3 comprises 16 residues. Germline-derived CDR1 and CDR2 are SGHAT and FQNNGV. V dropped 5 bases and J dropped 3; count of bases not matched to a gene: 6. DNA of the CDR3: TGTGCCAGCAGCCTGGGACAGGGGGCTCAGACAGATACGCAGTATTTT. Its translation is CASSLGQGAQTDTQYF.

The CDR3 sequence: CASSPRTGVNGYTF. CDR3 bases: TGTGCCAGCAGCCCCAGGACAGGGGTGAATGGCTACACCTTC. V usage is TRBV27 and J usage is TRBJ1-2; TRBD1 matches at 9 bases. The V segment lost 6 bases and the J segment 6 bases; nucleotides outside the gene matches: 8. Germline V gene sequence: CDR1 MNHEY, CDR2 SMNVEV (reference sequence). The length of the CDR3 is 14 residues.

V usage is TRBV10-2 and J usage is TRBJ2-1; D remains unclear. This CDR3 comprises 16 residues. V lost 6 bases and J 7 bases, leaving 22 bases between the germline ends. Germline CDR1 and CDR2: WSHSY and SAAADI. CDR3 sequence: CASRESSRALENEQFF. CDR3 bases: TGCGCCAGCAGGGAGAGTTCTAGGGCCCTTGAGAATGAGCAGTTCTTC.

This chain connects TRBV6-6 to TRBJ2-3; 7 bases are a match to TRBD1. CDR1 is MNHNY and CDR2 is SVGAGI in the germline V gene (reference sequence). CDR3 length: 14 amino acids. The ends lost 6 bases at V and 2 bases at J; junction bases unmatched: 5. CDR3 bases: TGTGCCAGCAGCTGGACAGGTTTCACAGATACGCAGTATTTT. It translates to CASSWTGFTDTQYF.

V and J are TRBV6-4 and TRBJ1-6, with 8 bases lining up with TRBD1. V lost 6 bases and J lost 9; bases outside the gene matches: 7. Germline V gives CDR1 MRHNA, CDR2 SNTAGT. The CDR3 spans 14 residues. In DNA form, the CDR3 reads TGTGCCAGCAGCCAGACAGGGGCCAGTTCACCCCTCCACTTT. Its protein product is CASSQTGASSPLHF.

This clone appeared once. Other DNA sequences in this sample translate to the same CDR3. V gene TRBV18 combines with J gene TRBJ2-7, with D maybe TRBD1 (6 bases). The CDR3 is 15 residues long. V was cut by 6 bases and J by 0 bases, with 15 bases left in between. In germline, CDR1 is KGHSH, CDR2 LQKENI. The CDR3 loop is CASSATGQGSYEQYF. The CDR3 nucleotides are TGTGCCAGCTCCGCTACAGGGCAAGGCTCCTACGAGCAGTACTTC.

This clone was recorded once. Because the CDR3's place on the DNA is in doubt, the DNA is left out and the CDR3 is given as listed by TCRdb. This CDR3 is CASSFGPGLNSPLHF. V and J are TRBV5-6 and TRBJ1-6; the tabulated D call, TRBD1, remains unverified against the DNA. The CDR3 is 15 residues long, ends included. The germline CDR1 and CDR2 sequences are SGHDT and YYEEEE.

This clone was detected only a few times. In DNA, the CDR3 is TGTGCCTGGAGCCAACGGGAGAGGTTGAACACCGGGGAGCTGTTTTTT. The encoded protein is CAWSQRERLNTGELFF. The gene calls are TRBV30 and TRBJ2-2; TRBD2 is a possible D gene (6 bases). CDR1 is GTSNPN and CDR2 is SVGIG in the germline V gene (reference sequence). Trimming stripped 3 bases from V and 1 base from J, with 15 bases between. This CDR3 is built from 16 residues.

This clone occurred a few times. V usage is TRBV6-5 and J usage is TRBJ2-2; TRBD2 agrees at 10 bases. This CDR3 is built from 16 residues. V shed 2 bases, J shed 6 bases, and the junction held 6 bases outside the gene matches. In germline, CDR1 is MNHEY, CDR2 SVGAGI. CDR3 bases: TGTGCCAGCAGTTACGACCTAGCGGGAGTAGCCGGGGAGCTGTTTTTT. Amino acid sequence: CASSYDLAGVAGELFF.

The chain carries TRBV2 and TRBJ1-6; maybe TRBD1 (5 bases). Germline V gene lookup returns CDR1 SNHLY and CDR2 FYNNEI. The CDR3 extends over 13 amino acids. Between the trimmed V and J ends, which lost 6 bases and 11 bases, there was a span of 14 bases. In nucleotides, the CDR3 is TGTGCCAGCAGAGGGGCAGGGAATGCACCCCTCCACTTT. Its protein is CASRGAGNAPLHF.

CDR3 DNA: TGTGCCAGCAGTGAAGCGCCCAGGGCTATTTCACCCCTCCACTTT. It encodes CASSEAPRAISPLHF. The V and J genes are TRBV6-1 and TRBJ1-6; D is perhaps TRBD1 (5 bases). This CDR3 has 15 residues. Germline V CDR1 and CDR2: MNHNS, SASEGT. Trimming stripped 0 bases from V and 9 bases from J, with 12 bases between.

The chain combines TRBV5-1 with TRBJ2-3; D is possibly TRBD1 (6 bases). Trimming pared 4 bases from V and 0 bases from J, leaving 12 bases between. The CDR3 runs to 15 residues. Germline V lookup: CDR1 SGHRS, CDR2 YFSETQ. The CDR3, as DNA: TGCGCCAGCAGCGTTGGAAGGGGGAGCACAGATACGCAGTATTTT. Translated: CASSVGRGSTDTQYF. The whole variable domain, remainder taken from reference TRBV5-1 and TRBJ2-3, is KAGVTQTPRYLIKTRGQQVTLSCSPISGHRSVSWYQQTPGQGLQFLFEYFSETQRNKGNFPGRFSGRQFSNSRSEMNVSTLELGDSALYLCASSVGRGSTDTQYFGPGTRLTVL.

The rearrangement joins TRBV6-4 to TRBJ2-3, with 8 bases aligning to TRBD2. Germline CDR1 MRHNA, CDR2 SNTAGT. This CDR3 is built from 15 residues. The trim removed 4 bases at V and 0 bases at J, leaving 3 bases unmatched. The CDR3 here is CASSVSSGSTDTQYF. CDR3 coding DNA: TGTGCCAGCAGTGTGTCTAGCGGGAGCACAGATACGCAGTATTTT.

This chain links TRBV5-1 with TRBJ1-6, with 8 nucleotides matching TRBD1. J lost 9 bases, V lost 4 bases, and 15 bases had no gene match. Germline CDR1 and CDR2: SGHRS and YFSETQ. The length of the CDR3 is 17 residues. The DNA for the CDR3 is TGCGCCAGCAGCCCGACGTCGGTAGCAGGGGGCACTTCACCCCTCCACTTT. It yields the protein CASSPTSVAGGTSPLHF. Filled out from reference TRBV5-1 and TRBJ1-6, the complete variable domain reads KAGVTQTPRYLIKTRGQQVTLSCSPISGHRSVSWYQQTPGQGLQFLFEYFSETQRNKGNFPGRFSGRQFSNSRSEMNVSTLELGDSALYLCASSPTSVAGGTSPLHFGNGTRLTVT.

This clone was seen only once. One end of the junction is discordant with germline, which a read error may explain. V is TRBV30 and J is TRBJ2-1, with unresolved D. CDR3 length equals 13 residues. The germline gives CDR1 GTSNPN, CDR2 SVGIG (reference sequence). CDR3 sequence (DNA): TGTGCCTGGAGCAGCAACTTCCACAATGGGCAGTTCTTC. Translated: CAWSSNFHNGQFF.

Only a few counts were recorded for this clone. The chain carries TRBV18 and TRBJ2-3; no clear D. This CDR3 is 14 amino acids long. Germline V gives CDR1 KGHSH, CDR2 LQKENI. The V gene lost 0 bases and the J gene lost 4 bases, with 8 bases spanning the gap. Here the CDR3 DNA reads TGTGCCAGCTCACCACCAGGCTTGGCAGATACGCAGTATTTT. Residues: CASSPPGLADTQYF.

The rearrangement joins TRBV27 to TRBJ2-5, with TRBD2 matching 13 bases. Germline CDR1 is MNHEY and CDR2 is SMNVEV (reference sequence). The length of the CDR3 is 18 residues. The trim removed 5 bases at V and 5 bases at J, leaving 14 bases unmatched. The CDR3 sequence is CASSPNLLAGGPSETQYF. CDR3 sequence (DNA): TGTGCCAGCAGTCCTAATTTACTAGCGGGGGGGCCCTCGGAGACCCAGTACTTC.

This clone was seen repeatedly, ten times or more. The CDR3 reads CASSRDRDSTDTQYF. CDR3 nucleotide sequence: TGTGCCAGCAGTCGTGACAGGGACAGCACAGATACGCAGTATTTT. This rearrangement joins TRBV6-5 to TRBJ2-3, with 7 bases that match TRBD1. This CDR3 is built from 15 residues. Germline assignment: CDR1 MNHEY and CDR2 SVGAGI. The J segment lost 0 bases and the V segment lost 5 bases, leaving 5 bases of the junction unmatched.

This chain joins TRBV29-1 and TRBJ2-7; D remains ambiguous. There are 12 residues in the CDR3. Deletions cut 4 bases from V and 5 bases from J, with 12 bases between. The germline gives CDR1 SQVTM, CDR2 ANQGSEA. The CDR3 loop reads CSVGAYPHEQYF. The CDR3 region has the DNA TGCAGCGTTGGGGCGTATCCCCACGAGCAGTACTTC.